This paragraph reports one T cell receptor (beta chain). No antigen is known for it. Base qualities are not provided; no much larger clone lies one nucleotide away. The library was generated by the immunoSEQ multiplex PCR assay. For the multiplex PCR, a mixture combining 60 forward primers for TCR Vbeta segments and 13 reverse primers for TCR Jbeta segments was used. The CDR3 region of rearranged TCR beta genes was amplified from genomic DNA by a multiplex PCR assay. Amplified TCR beta libraries were sequenced as 87-base-pair reads on the Illumina HiSeq System. Under the source paper's analysis protocol: In a later analysis, roughly 80 million unique TCR beta chains were counted across the roughly 700 repertoires, and roughly 11 million of these chains were shared by at least two donors. Raw reads were error-corrected and collapsed into unique sequences by a nearest-neighbor algorithm in which closely related sequences were merged to remove PCR and sequencing errors. Alignment of CDR3 sequences to IMGT reference sequences was used to assign V, D and J gene segments. Each retained sequence needed at least a six-nucleotide match to both a V gene segment and a J gene segment. A rearrangement counted as productive if the CDR3 had no stop codons and remained in frame with V and J, and every other rearrangement counted as non-productive. Following IMGT convention, CDR3 was defined as the stretch from the second conserved V-encoded cysteine to the conserved J-encoded phenylalanine. The earlier analysis of about 620 of the donors excluded sequences that lacked an unambiguous match to a single V gene segment. An earlier analysis of 587 of the donors called V segments functional above 56.7% productive rearrangements and segregating when the between-donor standard deviation exceeded 5%. A statistical classification framework was built to diagnose cytomegalovirus status from the catalog of TCR beta chain sequences. A later analysis assigned V and J genes by comparing TCR nucleotide sequences with IMGT/GENE-DB human TR gene sequences. Using the TCRdist pipeline, a later analysis assigned CDR3 sequences along with most-parsimonious VDJ recombination scenarios. A later analysis defined each TCR beta chain by its CDR3 amino acid sequence plus V-gene family, and excluded reads lacking a unique V-gene family. In a later analysis, around 650 highly shared, low-generation-probability nucleotide sequences were removed to address suspected cross-contamination and a sequencing artifact. In a later analysis, a clonal expansion index for each public chain was calculated from normalized within-repertoire ranks of inferred template counts. Generation probabilities in a later analysis came from a VDJ recombination model fitted to out-of-frame rearrangements, and those results were checked against IGoR. A later analysis scored TCR-TCR, TCR-HLA and TCR-CMV co-occurrence with hypergeometric tests, applying a repertoire-size bias correction to TCR pairs. A later analysis estimated false discovery rates by permuting HLA or CMV assignments 20 times. In a later analysis, co-occurring TCRs were grouped with DBSCAN, and TCRdist sequence similarity was added when clustering was performed within HLA-allele-positive subsets. Repertoires with fewer than 30,000 or more than 120,000 public chains were left out of co-occurrence clustering, as were four to six repertoires with anomalous nucleotide sharing. Imported from immuneACCESS, the table was reduced by TCRdb to in-frame sequences with V and J called. These copies leave out some clones; in studies compared against another copy, an unresolved V gene accounts for under half, and the cause of the remainder is not known. Clone size and the V and J calls come from that table; the DNA yielded D and trimming. Within this sample are about 160,000 clones, with roughly 80% of them counted one time only. The ten biggest clones cover around 3.3% of the sample.

The CDR3 numbers 15 residues from cysteine through phenylalanine. Kept here is only the CDR3 DNA, which spans 45 bases and is read in frame from base 1. As encoded in the germline V gene, CDR1 is SGHDT while CDR2 is YYEEEE. Ends trimmed: V by 0 bases, J by 6 bases; bases unmatched to a gene: 6. The entry originates in a study of cytomegalovirus exposure and HLA in healthy donors (dated by TCRdb to about 2017). Background on the whole study: An earlier analysis of 587 of the donors reported over 250 Gb of sequence data and around 100 million unique TCR beta sequences obtained from 180 million or so T cells. Donor age, sex, ethnicity and CMV serostatus were compiled alongside the repertoire data. The number of typed donors differed by locus: roughly 620-630 for A, B, C, DRB1 and DQB1; 522 for DQA1; 606 for DPA1; and 400 to 480 for DPB1. Across some 400 genotyped donors of the cohort, an average of approximately 240,000 unique TCR beta nucleotide sequences per donor were sequenced, and 15% to 20% of those sequences were non-productive. Rather than drawing on any new phenotypic data, the later analysis identified candidate immune exposures from TCR beta sequences and the way those sequences occurred across donors. A later analysis re-examined previously published TCR beta repertoires from just over 650 donors and added high-resolution HLA genotyping to investigate patterns of TCR occurrence. The study combined high-throughput TCR immunosequencing, statistical association of individual TCRs with disease status, and machine learning to predict cytomegalovirus infection status. A separate validation cohort of roughly 110 different subjects was used in addition to the roughly 620-subject first cohort. The study profiled the T cell repertoires of 500 to 800 subjects by immunosequencing and related them to cytomegalovirus serostatus. An early release covering roughly 600 HLA-typed donors comprised 250 to 350 gigabases of sequencing data and some 79 million unique TCR sequences. Of the approximately 370 genotyped donors, roughly 76% were placed in the genetic ancestry cluster associated with self-reported Caucasian donors. Every discovery cohort repertoire had been produced on one sequencing platform. The aim of the study was to test whether cataloging public T cell receptors could identify signatures of past pathogen exposure. A later genetic analysis took genome-wide SNP genotypes for about 55% of the 666 donors and used that subset as a discovery cohort. Roughly 5 DR-DQ haplotypes were treated as single units for association and clustering because of strong linkage in the cohort. Both class I and class II loci were covered by HLA typing, at four-digit resolution. In an earlier analysis of 587 of the donors, high-throughput TCR beta sequencing was used to judge whether each TCR beta V gene segment behaved as functional or pseudogenic. Summary of the overall study and its limitations: Cytomegalovirus status was reported to be diagnosed by the classifier with high specificity and sensitivity in both the original and validation cohorts. Most TCR sequences were observed very rarely across donors, whereas some public TCRs were present in many individuals. A later genetic analysis reported fewer N-insertions in productive TCRs among donors in an Asian-associated ancestry cluster than the roughly 700-donor mean. A later analysis reported that several top co-occurrence clusters appeared linked to parvovirus B19, influenza, CMV and Epstein-Barr virus. Because some donors lacked HLA typing at each locus, the association tests relied only on the typed subset. Correlated functional status among segregating V segments might reflect linkage disequilibrium, but an unknown experimental factor could not be ruled out. An association between a missense DCLRE1C variant and V-gene and J-gene trimming of TCR beta chains was found in a later genetic analysis and replicated in an independent cohort. The study listed approximately 160 TCR beta chains as associated with cytomegalovirus. It was suggested by the authors that the approach could potentially be generalized to other disease states and immunological phenotypes. The 87-base-pair reads could not distinguish some IMGT-functional V segments, including TRBV6-2 and TRBV6-3, so those segments were excluded. Approximately 18 rarely observed V segments, including chromosome 9 orphons, were excluded from the earlier analysis of almost 600 of the donors because counts were too low. Three of the identified cytomegalovirus-associated TCR beta chains were confirmed in vitro to be specific for cytomegalovirus antigens. According to a later analysis, most CMV-associated TCR beta chains appeared to be HLA-restricted, and the HLA associations seemed to be driven largely by CMV exposure. A further reported finding was that TCR beta sequences accurately predicted the HLA-A and HLA-B alleles for most subjects in the first cohort. Sequencing depth was assumed to be roughly uniform across donors in the presence/absence analyses, though that assumption may not hold. Strong co-occurrence of HLA alleles, especially DR and DQ, made assigning TCR associations to individual alleles difficult. For the cohort, immune exposure information was limited to CMV serostatus. The sequencing pipeline was judged likely to have produced a cluster of highly shared sequence variants as a technical artifact. Specific HLA alleles were associated with more than 15,000 TCR beta sequences at a false discovery rate of 0.05 in a later analysis. In an earlier analysis of roughly 500 of the donors, most TCR beta V segments appeared in productive rearrangements about 87% or about 30% of the time, broadly matching IMGT annotations. A later analysis found that HLA-associated TCR beta chains were more clonally expanded and had lower generation probabilities than equally common non-associated chains. In a later analysis, the rate of TCR association differed among HLA loci, with DRB1 alleles having the most associated TCRs and HLA-C alleles having the fewest. Only TCR beta chains were sequenced in this cohort, and the absence of alpha or paired-chain data limited detectable features.

In total, fewer than 750 healthy bone marrow donors made up the cohort. At the time of sampling, every cohort member was nominally healthy, though immune exposures that went unrecorded were likely present. The donor was CMV seronegative and was included in the group of a few hundred seronegative cohort members. Every donor gave a peripheral blood sample, and the peripheral blood mononuclear cells from that sample were used for TCR beta sequencing. The Qiagen DNeasy Blood Extraction Kit was used to extract genomic DNA from the blood cell samples. In this chain, TRBV5-6 is recombined with TRBJ2-1, and TRBD1 matches 7 of the central bases. Sample: PBMCs. The receptor was derived from a woman in her forties in good health and CMV-seronegative. The bases are TGTGCCAGCAGCTTGGGTAGGGGGCGCGCCAATGAGCAGTTCTTC. Its translation is CASSLGRGRANEQFF.